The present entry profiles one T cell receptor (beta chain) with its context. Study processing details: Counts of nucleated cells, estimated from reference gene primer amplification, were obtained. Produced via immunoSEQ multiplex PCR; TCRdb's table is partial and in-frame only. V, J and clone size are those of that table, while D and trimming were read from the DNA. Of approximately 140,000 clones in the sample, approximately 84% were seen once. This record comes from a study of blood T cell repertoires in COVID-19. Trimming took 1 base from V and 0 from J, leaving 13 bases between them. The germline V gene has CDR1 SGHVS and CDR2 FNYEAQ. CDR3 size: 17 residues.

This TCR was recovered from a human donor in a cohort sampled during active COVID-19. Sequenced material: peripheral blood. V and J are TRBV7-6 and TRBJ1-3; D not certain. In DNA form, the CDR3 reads TGTGCCAGCAGCTTAGGTGCCAGTATAACCTCTGGAAACACCATATATTTT. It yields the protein CASSLGASITSGNTIYF.